This T cell receptor (beta chain) was sequenced for a study of shared clonotypes between healthy human individuals. Study conclusions and caveats: Sampling used blood alone; tissue repertoires probably differ.

A note on this clone: Its target is unknown.

Sequencing used immunoSEQ multiplex PCR; TCRdb keeps in-frame clones, though not all of them. The data hold about 2.4 million clones, with roughly 93% observed a single time. The receptor's source is a man aged 18 to 29 in good health. Some clones in this sample may be carry-over from other donors' samples. Sequenced material: naive CD4+ T cells from PBMCs. The subset was: CD45RA+ positively selected.

The CDR3 bases are TGCGCCAGCAGGGTCGCAGAAACCTCTGGAAACACCATATATTTT. Protein sequence: CASRVAETSGNTIYF. The V gene is TRBV4-1, the J gene TRBJ1-3, with D hard to call. CDR1 is MGHRA and CDR2 is YSYEKL in the germline V gene. This CDR3 has 15 amino acids. V shed 6 bases and J shed 0 bases, with 12 bases lying between them.